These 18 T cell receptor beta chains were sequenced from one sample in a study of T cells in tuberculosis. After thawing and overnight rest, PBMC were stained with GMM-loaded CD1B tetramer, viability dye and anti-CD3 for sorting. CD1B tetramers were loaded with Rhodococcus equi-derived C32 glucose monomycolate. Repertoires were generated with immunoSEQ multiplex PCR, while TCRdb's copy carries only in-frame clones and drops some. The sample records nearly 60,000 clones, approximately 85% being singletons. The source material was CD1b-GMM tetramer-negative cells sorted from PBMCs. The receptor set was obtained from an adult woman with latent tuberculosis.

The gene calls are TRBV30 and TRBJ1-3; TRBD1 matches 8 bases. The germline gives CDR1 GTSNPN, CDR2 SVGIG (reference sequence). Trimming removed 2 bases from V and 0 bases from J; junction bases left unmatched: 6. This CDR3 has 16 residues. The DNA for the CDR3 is TGTGCCTGGAGTACGTGGACAGGGAACTCTGGAAACACCATATATTTT. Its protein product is CAWSTWTGNSGNTIYF.

CDR3: CASSQDYTSVGETQYF. In DNA form, the CDR3 reads TGTGCCAGCAGCCAAGATTATACTAGCGTCGGAGAGACCCAGTACTTC. The chain uses TRBV4-2 and TRBJ2-5; TRBD2 matches 7 bases. V shed 0 bases, J shed 4 bases, and the junction held 8 bases outside the gene matches. This CDR3 region has 16 residues. The germline V gene encodes CDR1 LGHNA and CDR2 YNFKEQ.

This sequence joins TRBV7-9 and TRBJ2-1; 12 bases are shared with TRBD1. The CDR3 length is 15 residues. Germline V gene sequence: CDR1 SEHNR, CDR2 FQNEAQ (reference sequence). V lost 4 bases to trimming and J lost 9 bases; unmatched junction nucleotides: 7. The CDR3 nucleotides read TGTGCCAGCAGCTCCCGGGACAGGGGGCTTATTGAGCAGTTCTTC. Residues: CASSSRDRGLIEQFF.

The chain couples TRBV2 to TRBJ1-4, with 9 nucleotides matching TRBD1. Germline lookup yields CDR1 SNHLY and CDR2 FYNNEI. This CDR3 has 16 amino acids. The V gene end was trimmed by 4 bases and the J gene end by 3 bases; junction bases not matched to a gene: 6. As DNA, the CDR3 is TGTGCCAGCAGTGCACAGGGGGCGCGAGCTAATGAAAAACTGTTTTTT. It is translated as CASSAQGARANEKLFF.

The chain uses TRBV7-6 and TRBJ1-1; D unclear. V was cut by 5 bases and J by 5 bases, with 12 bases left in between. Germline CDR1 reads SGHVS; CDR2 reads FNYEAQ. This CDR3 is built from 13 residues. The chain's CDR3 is CASSPTRRTEAFF. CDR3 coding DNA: TGTGCCAGCAGCCCCACCCGGAGGACTGAAGCTTTCTTT.

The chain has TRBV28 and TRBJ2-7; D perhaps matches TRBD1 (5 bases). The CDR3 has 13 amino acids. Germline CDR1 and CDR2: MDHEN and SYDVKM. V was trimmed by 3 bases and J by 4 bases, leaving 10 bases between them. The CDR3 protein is CASSFTGHYEQYF. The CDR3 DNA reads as TGTGCCAGCAGTTTCACCGGACATTACGAGCAGTACTTC.

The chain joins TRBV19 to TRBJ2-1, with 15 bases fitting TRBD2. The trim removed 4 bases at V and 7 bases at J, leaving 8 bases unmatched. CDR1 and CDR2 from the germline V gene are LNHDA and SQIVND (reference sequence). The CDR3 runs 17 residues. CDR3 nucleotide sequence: TGTGCCAGTAGTAAGGGACTAGCGGGGGGTATTCGGAATGAGCAGTTCTTC. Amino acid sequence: CASSKGLAGGIRNEQFF.

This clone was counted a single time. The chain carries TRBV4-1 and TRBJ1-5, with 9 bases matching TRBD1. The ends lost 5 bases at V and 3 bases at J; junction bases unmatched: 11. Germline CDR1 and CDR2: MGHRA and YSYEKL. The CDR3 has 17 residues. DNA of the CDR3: TGCGCCAGCAGCTTTGAGCCGGGACAGGGTCCCAATCAGCCCCAGCATTTT. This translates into CASSFEPGQGPNQPQHF.

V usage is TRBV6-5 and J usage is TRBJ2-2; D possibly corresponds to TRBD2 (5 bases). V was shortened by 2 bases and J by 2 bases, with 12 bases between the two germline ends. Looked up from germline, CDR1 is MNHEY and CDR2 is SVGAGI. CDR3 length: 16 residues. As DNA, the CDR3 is TGTGCCAGCAGTTACCAGACTACTCTAAACACCGGGGAGCTGTTTTTT. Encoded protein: CASSYQTTLNTGELFF.

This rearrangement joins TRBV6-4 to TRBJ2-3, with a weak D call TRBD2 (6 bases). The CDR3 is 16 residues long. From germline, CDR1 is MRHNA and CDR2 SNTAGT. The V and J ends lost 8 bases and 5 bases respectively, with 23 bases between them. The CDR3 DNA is TGTGCCAGCTCTCCGGGCGGCGGAGGAGGGAAAGATACGCAGTATTTT. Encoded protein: CASSPGGGGGKDTQYF.

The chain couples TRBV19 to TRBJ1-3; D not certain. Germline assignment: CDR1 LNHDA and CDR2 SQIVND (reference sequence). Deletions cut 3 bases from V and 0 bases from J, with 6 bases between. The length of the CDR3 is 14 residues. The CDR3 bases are TGTGCCAGTAGTATGGAGAGCTCTGGAAACACCATATATTTT. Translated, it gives CASSMESSGNTIYF.

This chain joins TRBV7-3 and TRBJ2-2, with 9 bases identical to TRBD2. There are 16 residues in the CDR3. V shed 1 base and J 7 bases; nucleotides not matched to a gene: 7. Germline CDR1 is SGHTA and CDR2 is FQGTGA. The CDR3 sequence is CASSLKAGGPVGELFF. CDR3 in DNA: TGTGCCAGCAGCTTAAAGGCGGGAGGGCCGGTCGGGGAGCTGTTTTTT.

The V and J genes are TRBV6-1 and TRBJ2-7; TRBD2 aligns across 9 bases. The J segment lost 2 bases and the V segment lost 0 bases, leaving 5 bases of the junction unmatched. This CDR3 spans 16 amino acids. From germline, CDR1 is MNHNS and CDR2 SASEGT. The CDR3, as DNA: TGTGCCAGCAGTGAAGCATGGACTAGCGAAACCTACGAGCAGTACTTC. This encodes CASSEAWTSETYEQYF.

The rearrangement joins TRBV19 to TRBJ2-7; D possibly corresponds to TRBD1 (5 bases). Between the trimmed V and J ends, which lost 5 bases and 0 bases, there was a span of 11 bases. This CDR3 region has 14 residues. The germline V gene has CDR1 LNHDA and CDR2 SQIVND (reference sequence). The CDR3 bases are TGTGCCAGTAGTCGTACAGGCAGCTCCTACGAGCAGTACTTC. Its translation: CASSRTGSSYEQYF.

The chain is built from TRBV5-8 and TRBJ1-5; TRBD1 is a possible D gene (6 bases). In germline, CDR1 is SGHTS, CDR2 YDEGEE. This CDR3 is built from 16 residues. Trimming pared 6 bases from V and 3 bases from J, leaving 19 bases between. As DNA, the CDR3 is TGTGCCAGCACTCTCCTGAACGGACAGCCCAATCAGCCCCAGCATTTT. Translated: CASTLLNGQPNQPQHF. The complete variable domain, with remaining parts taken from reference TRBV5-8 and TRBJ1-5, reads EAGVTQSPTHLIKTRGQQATLRCSPISGHTSVYWYQQALGLGLQFLLWYDEGEERNRGNFPPRFSGRQFPNYSSELNVNALELEDSALYLCASTLLNGQPNQPQHFGDGTRLSIL.

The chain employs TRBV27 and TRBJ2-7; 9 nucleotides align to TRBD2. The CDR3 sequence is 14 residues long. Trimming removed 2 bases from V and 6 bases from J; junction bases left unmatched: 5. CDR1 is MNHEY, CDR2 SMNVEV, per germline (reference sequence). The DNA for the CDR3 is TGTGCCAGCAGTTTAAGCGGGGGGCGCGGCGAGCAGTACTTC. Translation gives CASSLSGGRGEQYF.

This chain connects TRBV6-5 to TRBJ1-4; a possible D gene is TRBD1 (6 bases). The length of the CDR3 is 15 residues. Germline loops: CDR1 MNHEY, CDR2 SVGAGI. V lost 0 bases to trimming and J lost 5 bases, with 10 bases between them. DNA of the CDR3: TGTGCCAGCAGTTACTCGAGCCAGGGGAATGAAAAACTGTTTTTT. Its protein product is CASSYSSQGNEKLFF.

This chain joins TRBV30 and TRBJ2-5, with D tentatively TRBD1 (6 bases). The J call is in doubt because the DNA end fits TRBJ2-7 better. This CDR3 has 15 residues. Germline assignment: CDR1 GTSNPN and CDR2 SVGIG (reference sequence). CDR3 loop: CAWSGSGHNSYEQYF. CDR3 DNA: TGTGCCTGGAGTGGCTCGGGACACAATTCCTACGAGCAGTACTTC.